This TCR beta chain was profiled in a study of T-cell reconstitution after alpha-beta-depleted transplantation in children. This CDR3 is built from 18 residues. V lost 0 bases, J lost 5 bases, and 15 bases stayed unmatched. Germline V gives CDR1 SGHTA, CDR2 FQGNSA. A TCRbeta library incorporating unique molecular identifiers was prepared. Via MiXCR, TCRdb re-called the PCR reads, giving one row per CDR3 protein. The table lists a few hundred thousand distinct CDR3 sequences, about an eighth of them singletons. The rearrangement joins TRBV7-2 to TRBJ2-5; 7 nucleotides agree with TRBD2. The material sequenced was PBMCs, taken from the stem cell graft. This TCR derives from a human donor who donated a stem cell graft to a child with Fanconi anemia. The CDR3 reads CASSLALPPAGPWETQYF. The CDR3 nucleotides are TGTGCCAGCAGCTTAGCCCTCCCCCCAGCGGGGCCGTGGGAGACCCAGTACTTC. Full variable domain (outside the CDR3, taken from reference TRBV7-2 and TRBJ2-5): GAGVSQSPSNKVTEKGKDVELRCDPISGHTALYWYRQSLGQGLEFLIYFQGNSAPDKSGLPSDRFSAERTGGSVSTLTIQRTQQEDSAVYLCASSLALPPAGPWETQYFGPGTRLLVL.